This T cell receptor beta chain was found in a study of cytomegalovirus exposure and HLA in healthy donors. Comment on this clone: An end of the junction differs from the germline gene, which may be a read error.

Both 60 Vbeta primers and 13 Jbeta primers went into the PCR. The repertoire was sequenced with immunoSEQ multiplex PCR; TCRdb's copy has only in-frame clones and lacks some. The data show 150,000 to 200,000 clones, under 70% seen once. The CDR3 consists of 14 residues. Germline-derived CDR1 and CDR2 are SGHAT and FQDESV (reference sequence). The V gene is TRBV11-1, the J gene TRBJ1-6; D is perhaps TRBD1 (6 bases). Sequencing used PBMCs. The sequence derives from a middle-aged woman in good health and CMV-seropositive. CDR3 protein: CASSPRDTFSPLNF. The CDR3, as DNA: TGTGCCAGCAGCCCCCGGGACACATTTTCACCCCTCAACTTT.